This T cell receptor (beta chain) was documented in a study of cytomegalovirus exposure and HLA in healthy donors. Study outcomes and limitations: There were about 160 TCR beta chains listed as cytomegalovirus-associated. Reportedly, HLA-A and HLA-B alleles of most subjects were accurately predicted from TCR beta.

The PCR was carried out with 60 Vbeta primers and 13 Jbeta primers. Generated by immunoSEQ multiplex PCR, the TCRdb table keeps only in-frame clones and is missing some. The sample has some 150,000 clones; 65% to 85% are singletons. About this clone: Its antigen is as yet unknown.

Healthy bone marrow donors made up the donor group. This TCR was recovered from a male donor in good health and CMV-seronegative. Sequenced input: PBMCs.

The CDR3 region has the DNA TGTGCCAGCAGCTTAAAGGGGCCTGGCGTCTTTAACACCTTC. This encodes CASSLKGPGVFNTF. This rearrangement joins TRBV7-8 to TRBJ1-2; D perhaps matches TRBD1 (5 bases). This CDR3 is built from 14 residues. Germline loops: CDR1 SGHVS, CDR2 FQNEAQ. Trimming took off 2 bases at V and 12 bases at J, with 19 bases between the two ends.